The entry below gives a single TCR beta chain sequence along with its context. Its antigen remains unidentified. Base qualities are not at hand, and no much larger clone is one base apart. Resection was performed on patients in Japan or China between the mid-2010s and the late 2010s. Two lung cancer pathologists independently confirmed the histologic diagnosis of each case on H&E slides. Premalignant or tumor cells were enriched for nucleic acid extraction by macro-dissection performed after pathologic assessment. FFPE tissue was used for DNA isolation with the AllPrep DNA/RNA FFPE Kit. CDR1 and CDR2 are read off the germline V gene (reference sequence) as LNHDA and SQIVND. Counted from cysteine to phenylalanine, this CDR3 has 12 amino acids. Only CDR3 DNA remains: 36 bases, in frame from the first base. The junction shows trimming of 5 bases on V and 4 bases on J, plus 9 bases between the germline ends.

The sample comes from a study of immune evolution from preneoplasia to lung adenocarcinoma (dated by TCRdb to about 2021). In the study overall: HLA loss of heterozygosity was seen in about 7.6%, 15% and 36% of AIS, MIA and ADC lesions, and in no AAH lesions. The study combined immune gene expression, TCR sequencing and multiplex immunofluorescence to profile immune contexture across lung adenocarcinoma precursors and invasive adenocarcinoma. Resected precursor lesions (AAH, AIS, MIA) and invasive adenocarcinomas were compared with paired morphologically normal lung tissue. The sample size was set by how many specimens were available, not by a prior power calculation. The immune data were integrated with whole exome sequencing and methylation data obtained from the same cohort of nodules. In total, the cohort included roughly 49 patients with pulmonary nodules, all of whom underwent surgical resection. TCR sequencing data were obtained from about 50 patients. According to the study, around 100 samples were used for TCR sequencing. POLYSOLVER was used to infer class I HLA alleles from exome data, and LOHHLA was used to detect allele-specific HLA loss. The full study reports these points: KRAS-mutant nodules showed the highest T cell clonality compared with EGFR-mutant or double wild-type lesions. The findings rested on association rather than direct causation, and larger cohorts with long-term follow-up and longitudinal biopsies were considered necessary. Because every patient came from Japan and China, how well the results apply to Western populations was uncertain. The highest clonality was observed in normal lung, whereas higher T cell density and diversity but lower clonality appeared to be present in later-stage lesions. Normal lung had the highest top T cell clone frequencies, and these frequencies appeared to fall progressively from AAH through AIS, MIA and invasive adenocarcinoma.

The immunoSEQ hsTCRbeta Kit was used to sequence TCR beta CDR3 regions from DNA. Regarding the original processing steps: The ImmunoSEQ Analyzer was used to analyse the TCR sequencing data. T cell clonality was defined as 1 minus Pielou's evenness, calculated on productive rearrangements. To measure T cell diversity, the inverse Simpson index was applied to productive templates. T cell density was defined as TCR beta template counts normalized to usable DNA, with usable DNA estimated by amplifying and sequencing housekeeping genes. TCR metrics were compared across histologic stages using two-sided Kruskal-Wallis tests. This is the immuneACCESS table as TCRdb keeps it, with only in-frame sequences that have V and J called. A part of the clones is gone; compared with another copy, unresolved V genes explain less than half, and the rest is unexplained. V and J calls and clone size come straight from that table; D and trimming were deduced from the DNA. Across this sample there are about 6,000 clones, with roughly 85% seen only once. The ten most abundant clones make up about 6% of the sample.

This TCR was sampled from a person between 50 and 69 years old with lung adenocarcinoma. The V and J segments used are TRBV19 and TRBJ2-7; the D gene is not confidently resolved. Material for sequencing was FFPE minimally invasive lung adenocarcinoma tissue. The cell subset or site tag for this specimen amounts to: micro-invasive lung adenocarcinoma (MIA). The CDR3 corresponds to CASSPGRYEQYF. In nucleotide form, the sequence is TGTGCCAGTAGTCCGGGTCGGTACGAGCAGTACTTC.